Sequencing of this T cell receptor (beta chain) was carried out in a study of shared clonotypes between healthy human individuals. Background on the study: Donor ages ranged 18 to 49 years: a couple of women, a few men.

Germline CDR1 and CDR2: MDHEN and SYDVKM. The CDR3 has 15 amino acids. V gave up 3 bases and J gave up 8 bases; unmatched junction bases: 10. Regarding this clone: The antigen is not known.

Overall study findings and caveats: The study found about 5% of naive CD4 clonotypes shared across several donors. Generally, naive subsets (rather than memory subsets) showed larger estimated richness.

Several immunoSEQ 96-well plates shared each subset's DNA, each plate a replicate. Assay: immunoSEQ multiplex PCR; the TCRdb copy retains only in-frame clones and omits some. Found here are 2,500,000 or so clones, roughly 93% of them singletons; the top ten hold more than 0.35%. The gene calls are TRBV28 and TRBJ2-1, with 7 bases lining up with TRBD2. Sequencing input: naive CD4+ T cells from PBMCs. Subset here: CD45RA+ positively selected. This receptor was identified in a man aged 18 to 29 in good health. Some clones in this sample may be carry-over from other donors' samples. CDR3 in DNA: TGTGCCAGCAGTTTTAGCCCGAGCGGGATGGATGAGCAGTTCTTC. Encoded protein: CASSFSPSGMDEQFF.